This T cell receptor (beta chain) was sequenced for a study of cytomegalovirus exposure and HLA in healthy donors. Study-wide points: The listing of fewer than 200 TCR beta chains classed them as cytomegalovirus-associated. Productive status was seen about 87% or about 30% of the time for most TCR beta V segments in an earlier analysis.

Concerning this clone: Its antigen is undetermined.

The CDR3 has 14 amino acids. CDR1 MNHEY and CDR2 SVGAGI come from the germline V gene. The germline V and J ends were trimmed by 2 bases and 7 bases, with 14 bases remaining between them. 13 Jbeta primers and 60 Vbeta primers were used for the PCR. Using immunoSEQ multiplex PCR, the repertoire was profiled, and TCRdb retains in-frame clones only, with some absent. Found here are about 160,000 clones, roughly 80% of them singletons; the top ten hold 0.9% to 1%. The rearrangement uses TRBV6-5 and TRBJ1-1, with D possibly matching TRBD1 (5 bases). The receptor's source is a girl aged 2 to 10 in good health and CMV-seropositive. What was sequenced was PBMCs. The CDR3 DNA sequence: TGTGCCAGCAGTTACGGGGCTTTTCACGGTGAAGCTTTCTTT. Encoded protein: CASSYGAFHGEAFF.